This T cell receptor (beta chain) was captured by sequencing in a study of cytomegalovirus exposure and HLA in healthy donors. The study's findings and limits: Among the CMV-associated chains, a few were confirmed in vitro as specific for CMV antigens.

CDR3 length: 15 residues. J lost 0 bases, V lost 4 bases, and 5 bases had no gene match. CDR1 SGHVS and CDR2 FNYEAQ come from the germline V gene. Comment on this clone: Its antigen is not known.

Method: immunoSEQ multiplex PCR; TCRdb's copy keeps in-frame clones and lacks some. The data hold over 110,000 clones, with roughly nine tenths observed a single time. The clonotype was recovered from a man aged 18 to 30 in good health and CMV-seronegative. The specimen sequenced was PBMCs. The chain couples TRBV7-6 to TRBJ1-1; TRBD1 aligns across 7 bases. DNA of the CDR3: TGTGCCAGCAGCTACAGACAGGGCCTGAACACTGAAGCTTTCTTT. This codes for CASSYRQGLNTEAFF.